The 14 T cell receptor beta chains in this list originate from one sample, sequenced in a study of OX40 agonist ivuxolimab in advanced cancers. Data came from immunoSEQ multiplex PCR; TCRdb stores just in-frame clones and leaves some out. The sample carries tens of thousands of clones, under 85% recorded once. The sample consisted of CD4+ or CD8+ T cells sorted from blood, taken in a trial of the OX40 agonist ivuxolimab. The receptors come from an adult with an advanced solid tumor such as melanoma, head and neck, liver or kidney cancer.

The CDR3 region is CASSEALLRIPTPDTQYF. For the CDR3, the DNA is TGTGCCAGCAGTGAAGCGCTTCTGAGGATACCCACGCCAGATACGCAGTATTTT. The chain couples TRBV6-1 to TRBJ2-3; D uncertain. Trimming left V 0 bases short and J 4 bases short, with 20 bases between. CDR3 length: 18 amino acids. Germline V CDR1 and CDR2: MNHNS, SASEGT.

This chain links TRBV30 with TRBJ1-2; possible D gene TRBD1, 5 bases. Germline V gene sequence: CDR1 GTSNPN, CDR2 SVGIG (reference sequence). V was cut by 8 bases and J by 1 base, with 23 bases left in between. This CDR3 spans 16 amino acids. CDR3 in amino acids: CAGFAQGVPNNYGYTF. CDR3 in DNA: TGTGCCGGATTTGCGCAGGGAGTACCTAATAACTATGGCTACACCTTC.

The chain carries TRBV18 and TRBJ2-7; TRBD1 might be the D (5 bases). There are 13 residues in the CDR3. The ends were cut back, 8 bases at V and 5 bases at J, with 16 bases in the middle. The germline gives CDR1 KGHSH, CDR2 LQKENI. CDR3 loop: CASDKTGTDEQYF. The CDR3 DNA reads as TGTGCCAGCGATAAAACAGGAACCGACGAGCAGTACTTC.

The table lists this clone with a few counts. V is TRBV11-2 and J is TRBJ1-4, with a weak D call TRBD1 (5 bases). V was shortened by 8 bases and J by 2 bases, with 9 bases between the two germline ends. This CDR3 is built from 13 residues. Per germline, CDR1 SGHAT and CDR2 FQNNGV. CDR3 sequence: CASGGGTNEKLFF. CDR3 sequence (DNA): TGTGCCAGCGGCGGGGGGACTAATGAAAAACTGTTTTTT.

This chain joins TRBV19 and TRBJ2-3; 8 bases agree with TRBD2. The CDR3 spans 16 residues. Trimming at V came to 2 bases and at J to 0 bases, leaving 4 bases not matched to a gene. The germline CDR1 and CDR2 sequences are LNHDA and SQIVND (reference sequence). CDR3 bases: TGTGCCAGTAGTATATTACTAGCGGCTAGCACAGATACGCAGTATTTT. It is translated as CASSILLAASTDTQYF.

This chain links TRBV5-5 with TRBJ1-6; D gene uncertain. Trimming left V 1 base short and J 0 bases short, with 17 bases between. Germline CDR1 and CDR2: SGHKS and YYEKEE (reference sequence). This CDR3 is built from 19 residues. CDR3 coding DNA: TGTGCCAGCAGCTTGACGGCGAGACTCCTGAGCTCCTATAATTCACCCCTCCACTTT. Amino acid sequence: CASSLTARLLSSYNSPLHF.

This clone was seen a few times. The chain combines TRBV19 with TRBJ1-2; 7 bases agree with TRBD1. The CDR3 extends over 17 amino acids. Germline lookup yields CDR1 LNHDA and CDR2 SQIVND (reference sequence). J gave up 4 bases and V 3 bases, and 14 bases lay outside the gene matches. The CDR3 DNA is TGTGCCAGTAGTATCCAGGAATCGACAGGGTCCACCTATGGCTACACCTTC. Amino acids: CASSIQESTGSTYGYTF.

The gene calls are TRBV7-9 and TRBJ2-5; 9 bases map to TRBD1. The DNA end lines up better with TRBJ2-7; the J call may be wrong. Per the germline V gene, CDR1 is SEHNR and CDR2 is FQNEAQ (reference sequence). The CDR3 contains 14 residues. The CDR3 protein is CASSLGQGVYEQYF. The CDR3 DNA is TGTGCCAGCAGCTTGGGACAGGGAGTCTACGAGCAGTACTTC.

The J gene is TRBJ2-2, the V gene TRBV11-3; 10 bases are a match to TRBD1. Unmatched junction bases numbered 5, after V lost 4 bases and J lost 6 bases. The germline gives CDR1 SGHNT, CDR2 YENEEA. The CDR3 has 15 residues. The DNA of the CDR3 is TGTGCCAGCAGCTCGGGACAGGGGCGCGCCGGGGAGCTGTTTTTT. This codes for CASSSGQGRAGELFF.

The J gene is TRBJ2-5, the V gene TRBV9, with TRBD2 as a possible D gene (5 bases). Between the trimmed V and J ends, which lost 1 base and 5 bases, there was a span of 15 bases. The CDR3 loop spans 15 amino acids. Per germline, CDR1 SGDLS and CDR2 YYNGEE. The CDR3 loop is CASSVSGTKGETQYF. DNA of the CDR3: TGTGCCAGCAGCGTATCGGGAACCAAGGGTGAGACCCAGTACTTC. The complete variable domain, with remaining parts taken from reference TRBV9 and TRBJ2-5, reads DSGVTQTPKHLITATGQRVTLRCSPRSGDLSVYWYQQSLDQGLQFLIQYYNGEERAKGNILERFSAQQFPDLHSELNLSSLELGDSALYFCASSVSGTKGETQYFGPGTRLLVL.

CDR3: CASSSPTPRYNEQFF. The CDR3 coding sequence is TGTGCCAGCAGCTCTCCAACCCCTCGGTACAATGAGCAGTTCTTC. The rearrangement uses TRBV4-2 and TRBJ2-1; D gene uncertain. CDR3 length: 15 residues. Per germline, CDR1 LGHNA and CDR2 YNFKEQ. Trimming left V 5 bases short and J 4 bases short, with 15 bases between.

The CDR3 nucleotides are TGTGCCAGCAGCTTGGGTCGTGGCACTGAAGCTTTCTTT. Its protein is CASSLGRGTEAFF. The genes are TRBV5-6 and TRBJ1-1; D uncertain. Trimming took 0 bases from V and 4 from J, leaving 7 bases between them. CDR3 size: 13 residues. Germline assignment: CDR1 SGHDT and CDR2 YYEEEE.

The V and J genes are TRBV4-2 and TRBJ1-1, with 11 positions matching TRBD1. The germline V gene encodes CDR1 LGHNA and CDR2 YNFKEQ. The CDR3 consists of 18 residues. V dropped 6 bases and J dropped 3; count of bases not matched to a gene: 15. Here the CDR3 DNA reads TGTGCCAGCAGTCGCCATCCCGGGACAGGGGGTACGGACACTGAAGCTTTCTTT. Its protein is CASSRHPGTGGTDTEAFF.

The chain recombines TRBV7-2 with TRBJ1-2, with TRBD1 matching 8 bases. CDR1 and CDR2 from the germline V gene are SGHTA and FQGNSA. Trimming took 4 bases from V and 8 from J; bases not matched to a gene: 15. The CDR3 spans 16 residues. The CDR3 loop is CASSSRPGQGLPGYTF. DNA of the CDR3: TGTGCCAGCAGCTCCCGTCCCGGACAGGGTCTCCCAGGCTACACCTTC.